The present TCR beta chain was sequenced within a study of HIV-infected children after antiretroviral therapy interruption. Study summary: For the interruption arm, samples span week 0 through about 3 years after study end.

Described treatment: PENTA 11 planned treatment interruption arm or continuous ART arm. Memory CD8+ CD45RO+ CD45RA- T cells were FACS-sorted from thawed PBMCs. Study outcomes and limitations: Naive CD4+ CDR3 sharing between time points fell after interruption began.

The TCR library was built from RNA with a 3' RACE protocol and unique molecular identifiers. TCRdb re-analysed the 3' RACE reads in MiXCR, keeping a single row per CDR3 protein. The sample holds more than 12,000 distinct CDR3 sequences, 3% to 4% seen once. The germline V and J ends were trimmed by 6 bases and 7 bases, with 9 bases remaining between them. The V gene's germline CDR1 is WSHSY and CDR2 SAAADI. CDR3 size: 12 residues. Many counts were recorded for this clonotype. The antigen is not known. V usage is TRBV10-2 and J usage is TRBJ2-2; D gene uncertain. Here the sequenced sample was CD45RO+ CD8+ T cells from PBMCs, pooled from several time points, taken from a donor given antiretroviral therapy, either interrupted or continuous. Subset described: memory CD8+ CD45RO+ CD45RA- T cells. The sequence was obtained from a pool of human donors with HIV. The CDR3 DNA sequence: TGCGCCAGCAGCCCCTGGGGCGGGGAGCTGTTTTTT. Translating gives CASSPWGGELFF.